These 11 T cell receptor beta chains originate from one sample sequenced in a study of breast tumors, draining lymph nodes, adjacent tissues. Samples came from axillary lymph nodes draining the breast cancer. TCRdb reprocessed the multiplex PCR reads with MiXCR, giving one entry per CDR3 protein. In the table there are about 150,000 distinct CDR3 sequences, about 31% of which are singletons. The specimen sequenced was axillary lymph node tissue. Every receptor here comes from a female donor with breast cancer. Some clones in this sample may be carry-over from other donors' samples.

The chain employs TRBV20-1 and TRBJ2-3, with 10 nucleotides matching TRBD2. With 4 bases clipped from V and 2 bases from J, the junction kept 9 bases outside the gene matches. Germline CDR1 reads DFQATT; CDR2 reads SNEGSKA (reference sequence). The CDR3 totals 16 residues. The chain's CDR3 is CSATPLLAGSTDTQYF. CDR3 DNA: TGCAGTGCTACCCCCTTACTAGCGGGGTCCACAGATACGCAGTATTTT.

Concerning this clonotype itself: One junction end disagrees with the germline gene, perhaps due to a read error. The chain links TRBV2 to TRBJ1-4; D not resolved. The CDR3 spans 11 residues. From germline, CDR1 is SNHLY and CDR2 FYNNEI. CDR3 amino acids: CASSYNGKLLF. CDR3 nucleotide sequence: TGTGCCAGCAGTTACAATGGAAAACTGCTTTTT.

The chain has TRBV6-6 and TRBJ2-7; the D gene is possibly TRBD2 (7 bases). Germline loops: CDR1 MNHNY, CDR2 SVGAGI (reference sequence). CDR3 length: 13 residues. V was shortened by 10 bases and J by 5 bases, with 18 bases between the two germline ends. CDR3 DNA: TGTGCCATCACCACGGCGGGGGCCGACGAGCAGTACTTC. It yields the protein CAITTAGADEQYF.

This clonotype appeared many times. This sequence joins TRBV9 and TRBJ1-2, with a possible D match to TRBD1 (5 bases). The CDR3 totals 13 residues. V lost 0 bases and J 5 bases, leaving 8 bases between the germline ends. Germline V gene data show CDR1 as SGDLS and CDR2 as YYNGEE. The CDR3 is CASSVGEGYGYTF. CDR3 bases: TGTGCCAGCAGCGTAGGTGAGGGGTATGGCTACACCTTC. Full variable domain (rest looked up from reference TRBV9 and TRBJ1-2): DSGVTQTPKHLITATGQRVTLRCSPRSGDLSVYWYQQSLDQGLQFLIQYYNGEERAKGNILERFSAQQFPDLHSELNLSSLELGDSALYFCASSVGEGYGYTFGSGTRLTVV.

Only a few counts were recorded for this clonotype. This CDR3 reads CASSPRSQGMGGTEAFF. For the CDR3, the DNA is TGTGCCAGCTCACCACGGAGCCAGGGGATGGGGGGCACTGAAGCTTTCTTT. The chain employs TRBV18 and TRBJ1-1; a possible D gene is TRBD1 (6 bases). This CDR3 spans 17 amino acids. Germline V gives CDR1 KGHSH, CDR2 LQKENI. Trimming stripped 1 base from V and 4 bases from J, with 19 bases between.

This clonotype was counted at least ten times. V and J are TRBV7-9 and TRBJ2-3; 9 bases map to TRBD2. Germline V gives CDR1 SEHNR, CDR2 FQNEAQ (reference sequence). The CDR3 runs 17 residues. The V gene end was trimmed by 5 bases and the J gene end by 2 bases; junction bases not matched to a gene: 11. The CDR3 bases are TGTGCCAGCAGCCGGTGGAATAGCGGGGGCCTCACAGATACGCAGTATTTT. This translates into CASSRWNSGGLTDTQYF.

This clonotype has a handful of counts. J is TRBJ2-4 and V is TRBV6-2 or TRBV6-3; D uncertain. Trimming shortened V by 7 bases and J by 0 bases, and 7 bases separated the two germline ends. Germline CDR1 and CDR2: MNHEY and SVGEGT. The CDR3 consists of 13 residues. The CDR3 here is CASKNLAKNIQYF. As DNA, the CDR3 is TGTGCCAGCAAGAATCTAGCCAAAAACATTCAGTACTTC.

This clonotype was observed many times. The chain combines TRBV19 with TRBJ1-3; D not certain. The germline gives CDR1 LNHDA, CDR2 SQIVND (reference sequence). V lost 3 bases to trimming and J lost 0 bases, with 12 bases between them. The CDR3 covers 16 residues. The CDR3 nucleotides read TGTGCCAGTAGTATCCCAGGCGGCAACTCTGGAAACACCATATATTTT. Translated: CASSIPGGNSGNTIYF.

This clonotype has at least ten counts. The chain links TRBV20-1 to TRBJ1-6; 8 bases map to TRBD1. There are 14 residues in the CDR3. From germline, CDR1 is DFQATT and CDR2 SNEGSKA (reference sequence). With V trimmed by 6 bases and J by 5 bases, 6 bases remained unmatched. The CDR3 is CSAPDRVDNSPLHF. For the CDR3, the DNA is TGCAGTGCACCGGACAGGGTGGATAATTCACCCCTCCACTTT.

This clonotype occurred many times. CDR3: CSARRDGNQPQHF. The DNA for the CDR3 is TGCAGTGCTAGAAGGGATGGCAATCAGCCCCAGCATTTT. The chain has TRBV20-1 and TRBJ1-5; D ambiguous. CDR1 and CDR2 (germline): DFQATT, SNEGSKA (reference sequence). The CDR3 has 13 amino acids. V lost 2 bases to trimming and J lost 2 bases, with 7 bases between them.

The chain recombines TRBV19 with TRBJ1-3, with D uncertain. CDR1 is LNHDA, CDR2 SQIVND, per germline (reference sequence). Trimming cost V 3 bases and J 1 base, with 7 bases left between them. This CDR3 is built from 14 residues. CDR3 protein: CASSMGLSGNTIYF. The CDR3 region has the DNA TGTGCCAGTAGTATGGGTTTGTCTGGAAACACCATATATTTT.